A selection of T cell receptor beta chains follows, all from one sample in a study of T cell repertoires in cytomegalovirus infection. These receptors have no known antigen. TCRdb called the reads again in MiXCR, with one record for every CDR3 protein. The sample lists roughly 920,000 distinct CDR3 sequences; around 32% were seen once. Source: cultured CD8+ T cells from PBMCs, taken from culture after CMV antigen stimulation. These receptors came from a human donor in good health (CMV status not recorded). Some clones in this sample may be carry-over from other donors' samples. Each CDR3 is given with its conserved first and last residue. A D gene is named only where the DNA matches it firmly. Clone size is shown for a subset of rows, as once, few, many or a class of expanded clone.

clone size	V gene	D gene	J gene	CDR3 protein	CDR3 DNA
.	TRBV27	.	TRBJ1-5	CASSPETANSNQPQHF	TGTGCCAGCAGTCCCGAGACAGCGAACAGCAATCAGCCCCAGCATTTT
.	TRBV10-3	.	TRBJ2-7	CAITTDSSSYEQYF	TGTGCCATCACCACCGACAGTAGCTCCTACGAGCAGTACTTC
many	TRBV7-8	.	TRBJ1-2	CASSPGGSGYGYTF	TGTGCCAGCAGCCCTGGCGGAAGCGGCTATGGCTACACCTTC
many	TRBV7-9	TRBD1	TRBJ2-7	CASSLGHTGGYSYEQYF	TGTGCCAGCAGCTTAGGACATACAGGGGGTTACTCCTACGAGCAGTACTTC
few	TRBV6-5	.	TRBJ2-5	CASSYSRQKQETQYF	TGTGCCAGCAGTTACTCTCGGCAAAAACAAGAGACCCAGTACTTC
.	TRBV27	.	TRBJ1-5	CASSLSAVSNQPQHF	TGTGCCAGCAGTTTATCGGCGGTGAGCAATCAGCCCCAGCATTTT
.	TRBV4-3	.	TRBJ2-5	CASSQERNQETQYF	TGCGCCAGCAGCCAAGAGAGAAACCAAGAGACCCAGTACTTC
.	TRBV6-6	.	TRBJ2-3	CASSYPWGAGTDTQYF	TGTGCCAGCAGTTACCCCTGGGGGGCTGGGACAGATACGCAGTATTTT
.	TRBV4-1	.	TRBJ2-5	CASSQAPGQDQETQYF	TGCGCCAGCAGCCAAGCCCCGGGACAAGACCAAGAGACCCAGTACTTC
.	TRBV7-1	TRBD1	TRBJ1-1	CVSRGTENTEAFF	TGTGTCAGCAGGGGGACAGAGAACACTGAAGCTTTCTTT
.	TRBV12-3/TRBV12-4	.	TRBJ1-5	CASSLGGVHQPQHF	TGTGCCAGCAGTTTAGGAGGGGTTCATCAGCCCCAGCATTTT
few	TRBV27	.	TRBJ2-7	CASSLPGTLEQYF	TGTGCCAGCAGTTTACCAGGGACCCTCGAGCAGTACTTC
few	TRBV20-1	.	TRBJ1-1	CSARPRDSMNTEAFF	TGCAGTGCTAGGCCCCGAGACAGCATGAACACTGAAGCTTTCTTT
few	TRBV27	.	TRBJ2-1	CASSLQGHYEQFF	TGTGCCAGCAGTTTACAGGGACACTATGAGCAGTTCTTC
few	TRBV7-2	TRBD1	TRBJ1-6	CASRELTGANSPLHF	TGTGCCAGCAGAGAACTTACAGGGGCTAATTCACCCCTCCACTTT
.	TRBV7-4	TRBD1	TRBJ2-7	CASSLMNPRGFYEQNF	TGTGCCAGCAGCTTAATGAACCCCAGGGGGTTCTACGAGCAGAACTTC
many	TRBV6-2/TRBV6-3	.	TRBJ1-1	CASSYHGGTEAFF	TGTGCCAGCAGTTACCACGGGGGCACTGAAGCTTTCTTT
.	TRBV7-6	TRBD2	TRBJ2-1	CASSSLDGGSSYNEQFF	TGTGCCAGCAGCTCCCTAGACGGGGGGAGCTCCTACAATGAGCAGTTCTTC
few	TRBV5-6	TRBD1	TRBJ1-1	CASSVGQSHTEAFF	TGTGCCAGCAGCGTGGGACAGTCTCACACTGAAGCTTTCTTT
few	TRBV24-1	TRBD2	TRBJ2-3	CATSDTGLADTQYF	TGTGCCACCAGTGATACGGGACTAGCGGATACGCAGTATTTT
.	TRBV9	.	TRBJ2-7	CASSVGTRSYEQYF	TGTGCCAGCAGCGTAGGGACCCGGAGTTACGAGCAGTACTTC
many	TRBV7-9	.	TRBJ2-3	CASSLDPGQTYTDTQYF	TGTGCCAGCAGCTTAGACCCGGGGCAGACCTACACAGATACGCAGTATTTT
few	TRBV7-9	TRBD1	TRBJ2-1	CASTATGGRNEQFF	TGTGCCAGCACCGCTACAGGGGGAAGGAATGAGCAGTTCTTC
many	TRBV7-9	.	TRBJ1-1	CASRPGAEAFF	TGTGCCAGCAGGCCCGGGGCTGAAGCTTTCTTT
.	TRBV6-1	.	TRBJ1-2	CASSGVRESNYGYTF	TGTGCCAGCAGTGGCGTTCGGGAGTCTAACTATGGCTACACCTTC
.	TRBV7-9	.	TRBJ1-3	CASSPGPGSGNTIYF	TGTGCCAGCAGCCCGGGGCCCGGCTCTGGAAACACCATATATTTT
.	TRBV7-6	.	TRBJ1-2	CASSLGYTAYTF	TGTGCCAGCAGCTTAGGATACACCGCCTACACCTTC
few	TRBV12-3/TRBV12-4	TRBD2	TRBJ2-5	CASSLSAGGIKTQYF	TGTGCCAGCAGTTTATCAGCGGGGGGGATAAAGACCCAGTACTTC